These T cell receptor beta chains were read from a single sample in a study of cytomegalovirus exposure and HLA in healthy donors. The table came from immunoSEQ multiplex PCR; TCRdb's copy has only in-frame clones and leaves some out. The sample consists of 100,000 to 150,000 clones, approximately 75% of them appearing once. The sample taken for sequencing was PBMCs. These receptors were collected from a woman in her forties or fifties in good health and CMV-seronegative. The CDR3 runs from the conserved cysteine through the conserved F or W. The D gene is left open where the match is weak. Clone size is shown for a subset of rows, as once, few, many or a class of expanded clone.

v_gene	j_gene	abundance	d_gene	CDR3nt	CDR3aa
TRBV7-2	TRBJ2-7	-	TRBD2	TGTGCCAGCAGCTTACAAACTAGCGGGAGCCACGAGCAGTACTTC	CASSLQTSGSHEQYF
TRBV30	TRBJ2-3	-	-	TGTGCCTGGAGTGTACTAGGAGATACGCAGTATTTT	CAWSVLGDTQYF
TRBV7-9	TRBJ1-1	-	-	TGTGCCAGCAATTTCCAGGGGAATGAAGCTTTCTTT	CASNFQGNEAFF
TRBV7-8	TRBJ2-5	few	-	TGTGCCAGCAGCTTCTTAGCGGAGACCCAGTACTTC	CASSFLAETQYF
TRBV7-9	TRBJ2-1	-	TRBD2	TGTTCCAGCAGCTTAGCTACGTCTAGCGGGAGCAATGAGCAGTTCTTC	CSSSLATSSGSNEQFF
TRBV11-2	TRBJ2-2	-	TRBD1	TGTGCCAGCAGCTCCACAGGGGGCATCACCGGGGAGCTGTTTTTT	CASSSTGGITGELFF
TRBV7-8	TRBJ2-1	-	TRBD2	TGTGCCAGCAGCTTAAGTAGACTAGCGGTTAATGAGCAGTTCTTC	CASSLSRLAVNEQFF
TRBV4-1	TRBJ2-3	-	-	TGCGCCAGCAGCCAGGCTCGCACAGATACGCAGTATTTT	CASSQARTDTQYF
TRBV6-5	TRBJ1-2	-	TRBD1	TGTGCCAGTTCCCTACAGGGGGTTCATGGCTACACCTTC	CASSLQGVHGYTF
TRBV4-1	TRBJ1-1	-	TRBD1	TGCGCCAGCAGCCAAGTTGCTGGGACAGTGAACACTGAAGCTTTCTTT	CASSQVAGTVNTEAFF
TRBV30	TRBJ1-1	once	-	TGTGCCTGGAATCGGGGTGACACTGAAGCTTTCTTT	CAWNRGDTEAFF
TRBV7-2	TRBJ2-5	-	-	TGTGCCAGCAGCTTAGGAGCTTTGTCCGAGACCCAGTACTTC	CASSLGALSETQYF
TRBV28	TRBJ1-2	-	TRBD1	TGTGCCAGCAGAAGAACAGGGGCCGCTAGGGGTGGCTACACCTTC	CASRRTGAARGGYTF
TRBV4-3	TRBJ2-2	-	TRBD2	TGCGCCAGCAGCCAAGGACTAGCCGGGGGAGCGGACACCGGGGAGCTGTTTTTT	CASSQGLAGGADTGELFF
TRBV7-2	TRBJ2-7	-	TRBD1	TGTGCCAGCAGCCCTCGGGACAGGGCTTCATACGAGCAGTACTTC	CASSPRDRASYEQYF
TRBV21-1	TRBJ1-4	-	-	TGTGCCAGCAGCAAAGGGGACAGGGGGGCGACAACTAATGAAAAACTGTTTTTT	CASSKGDRGATTNEKLFF
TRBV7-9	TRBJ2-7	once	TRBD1	TGTGCCAGCAGCCCCGGGACAGCTCGTTACGAGCAGTACTTC	CASSPGTARYEQYF
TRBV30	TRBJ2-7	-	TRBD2	TGTGCCTGGAGTGGACTAGCGGGAAGGGAGCAGTACTTC	CAWSGLAGREQYF
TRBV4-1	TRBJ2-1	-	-	TGCGCCAGCAGCCAAGCATCCTCCTACAATGAGCAGTTCTTC	CASSQASSYNEQFF
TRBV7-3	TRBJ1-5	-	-	TGTGCCAGCAGGATAGAGGGCGGTTATAGCAATCAGCCCCAGCATTTT	CASRIEGGYSNQPQHF
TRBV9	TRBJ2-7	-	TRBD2	TGTGCCAGCAGCGTAGCCATGCGGGAGGTCGACGAGCAGTACTTC	CASSVAMREVDEQYF